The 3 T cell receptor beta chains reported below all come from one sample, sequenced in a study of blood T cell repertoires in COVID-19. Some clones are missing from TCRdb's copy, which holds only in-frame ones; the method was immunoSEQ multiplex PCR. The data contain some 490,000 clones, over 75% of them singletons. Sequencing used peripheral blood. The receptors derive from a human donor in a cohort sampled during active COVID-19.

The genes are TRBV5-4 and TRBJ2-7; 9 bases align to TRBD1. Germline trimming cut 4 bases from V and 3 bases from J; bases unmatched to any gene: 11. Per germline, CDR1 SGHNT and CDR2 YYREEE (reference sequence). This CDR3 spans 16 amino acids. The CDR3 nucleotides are TGTGCCAGCAGCGACACAGGGGGCGCAAAGTTCTACGAGCAGTACTTC. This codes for CASSDTGGAKFYEQYF.

The CDR3 reads CASSTGMGLAGQETQYF. The CDR3 nucleotides read TGTGCCAGCAGCACAGGCATGGGACTAGCGGGACAAGAGACCCAGTACTTC. The chain recombines TRBV2 with TRBJ2-5, with 13 bases that match TRBD2. Looked up from germline, CDR1 is SNHLY and CDR2 is FYNNEI. Trimming at V came to 6 bases and at J to 2 bases, leaving 9 bases not matched to a gene. The CDR3 is 17 amino acids. The full variable domain, completed using reference TRBV2 and TRBJ2-5, is EPEVTQTPSHQVTQMGQEVILRCVPISNHLYFYWYRQILGQKVEFLVSFYNNEISEKSEIFDDQFSVERPDGSNFTLKIRSTKLEDSAMYFCASSTGMGLAGQETQYFGPGTRLLVL.

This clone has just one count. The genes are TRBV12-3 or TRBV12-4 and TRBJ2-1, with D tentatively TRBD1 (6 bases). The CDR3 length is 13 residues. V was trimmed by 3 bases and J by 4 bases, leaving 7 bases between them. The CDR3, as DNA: TGTGCCAGCAGTTTGACAGGATACAATGAGCAGTTCTTC. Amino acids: CASSLTGYNEQFF.